This T cell receptor (beta chain) is from a study of cytomegalovirus exposure and HLA in healthy donors. As regards this clone: Its antigen remains unidentified.

The primer mix had 60 Vbeta and 13 Jbeta primers. The protocol was immunoSEQ multiplex PCR, while the TCRdb copy is restricted to in-frame clones and leaves out a portion. The sample includes 180,000 or so clones, approximately 83% of them seen just once. Germline CDR1 reads SGDLS; CDR2 reads YYNGEE. The ends lost 4 bases at V and 6 bases at J; junction bases unmatched: 6. CDR3 length: 13 amino acids. Study conclusions and caveats: Later work found that TCR association rates differed between HLA loci; DRB1 had the most and HLA-C the fewest. Most TCR beta V segments were productive about 87% or about 30% of the time in an earlier analysis.

Sequencing was carried out using PBMCs. The chain is built from TRBV9 and TRBJ2-7; TRBD2 aligns across 8 bases. The source of this sequence is a young man in good health and CMV-seropositive. CDR3 protein: CASSTLAGGEQYF. CDR3 DNA: TGTGCCAGCAGCACCCTGGCGGGGGGCGAGCAGTACTTC.